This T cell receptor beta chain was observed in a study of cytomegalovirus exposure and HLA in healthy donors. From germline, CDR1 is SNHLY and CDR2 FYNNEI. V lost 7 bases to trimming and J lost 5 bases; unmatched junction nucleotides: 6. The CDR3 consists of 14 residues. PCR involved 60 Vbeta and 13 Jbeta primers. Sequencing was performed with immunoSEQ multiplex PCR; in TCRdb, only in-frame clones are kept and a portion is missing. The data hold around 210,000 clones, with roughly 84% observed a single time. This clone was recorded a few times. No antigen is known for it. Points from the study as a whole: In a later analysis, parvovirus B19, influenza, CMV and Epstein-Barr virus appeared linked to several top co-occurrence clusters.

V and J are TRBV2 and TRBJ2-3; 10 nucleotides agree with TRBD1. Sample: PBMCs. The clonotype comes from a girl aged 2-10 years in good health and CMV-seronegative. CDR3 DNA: TGTGCCAGCATGCCTGACAGGGGGCGAGATACGCAGTATTTT. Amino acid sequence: CASMPDRGRDTQYF.